This T cell receptor beta chain was captured by sequencing in a study of low-dose radiotherapy and immunotherapy resistance in tumors. Across the whole study: Cohort 1 was given 0.5 Gy per fraction every 2 weeks, for 6.5 Gy total. Cyclophosphamide went in intravenously at 200 mg/m2 every two weeks, one day before radiation and immunotherapy. Cohort 2 patients were irradiated with 1 Gy every two weeks, reaching 13 Gy over 26 weeks.

This CDR3 has 13 residues. Germline lookup yields CDR1 SGHTA and CDR2 FQGNSA. The V and J ends lost 5 bases and 6 bases respectively, with 11 bases between them. Alpha and beta chains were covered, as first-strand cDNA relied on TRAV- and TRBV-specific primers. TCR amplification used 20 PCR cycles, a constant-region primer and a V-primer adapter. MiXCR, applied by TCRdb to the reads, yields one record per CDR3 protein. The sample consists of roughly 76,000 distinct CDR3 sequences, about 19% of them appearing once. This sample's time point: before trial treatment. All of the donors were given nivolumab, ipilimumab, aspirin, low-dose cyclophosphamide and low-dose radiotherapy as part of RACIN, a single-arm trial. In this sample, this clonotype turned up many times.

The material was PBMCs, obtained before treatment. The source is a male donor with prostate cancer. The V and J genes are TRBV7-2 and TRBJ2-1; D might be TRBD1 (5 bases). CDR3 amino acids: CASSQGRVNEQFF. The CDR3 DNA sequence: TGTGCCAGCAGCCAGGGCCGCGTCAATGAGCAGTTCTTC.